The 20 T cell receptor beta chains presented below share a single source sample, sequenced in a study of early stage breast cancer tumors. The method was immunoSEQ multiplex PCR; TCRdb's version includes in-frame clones alone and lacks a portion of them. This sample has 39,000 or so clones, with around 70% found just once. The source material was blood. These receptors all stem from a person aged 45-60 years with breast cancer.

The rearrangement uses TRBV5-4 and TRBJ2-5; D is perhaps TRBD1 (5 bases). CDR1 is SGHNT and CDR2 is YYREEE in the germline V gene (reference sequence). Between the trimmed V and J ends, which lost 0 bases and 7 bases, there was a span of 13 bases. The CDR3 has 14 residues. CDR3 sequence (DNA): TGTGCCAGCAGCTTGGACGACAGCCTGACGACCCAGTACTTC. Its translation is CASSLDDSLTTQYF.

This clone was counted only a few times. The V gene is TRBV7-2, the J gene TRBJ2-3; 9 bases align to TRBD2. Germline loops: CDR1 SGHTA, CDR2 FQGNSA. The V and J ends lost 5 bases and 4 bases, in that order; junction bases with no gene match: 7. This CDR3 has 15 residues. The CDR3 region is CASSAQGGGADTQYF. CDR3 coding DNA: TGTGCCAGCAGCGCGCAGGGCGGGGGGGCAGATACGCAGTATTTT.

This clone is termed medium-sized. The chain links TRBV14 to TRBJ2-7, with 7 bases that match TRBD1. CDR3 length: 14 residues. The V gene end was trimmed by 4 bases and the J gene end by 5 bases; junction bases not matched to a gene: 8. Germline V gene lookup returns CDR1 SGHDN and CDR2 FVKESK. CDR3 coding DNA: TGTGCCAGCAGCCGAGACAGGGCTCGGAACGAGCAGTACTTC. It encodes CASSRDRARNEQYF. The full variable domain, its missing parts supplied by reference TRBV14 and TRBJ2-7, is EAGVTQFPSHSVIEKGQTVTLRCDPISGHDNLYWYRRVMGKEIKFLLHFVKESKQDESGMPNNRFLAERTGGTYSTLKVQPAELEDSGVYFCASSRDRARNEQYFGPGTRLTVT.

V is TRBV7-2 and J is TRBJ2-1; D unresolved. Germline CDR1 and CDR2: SGHTA and FQGNSA. The V end was cut by 5 bases, the J end by 11 bases, with 16 bases between. The CDR3 covers 13 residues. CDR3 amino acids: CASSPSSPFQQFF. CDR3 coding DNA: TGTGCCAGCAGCCCCAGTTCGCCTTTTCAGCAGTTCTTC.

V and J are TRBV5-8 and TRBJ1-1; 9 bases match TRBD1. The V and J ends lost 0 bases and 12 bases, in that order; junction bases with no gene match: 9. Germline V gene lookup returns CDR1 SGHTS and CDR2 YDEGEE. The length of the CDR3 is 14 residues. CDR3 in amino acids: CASSLDLQGAKTFF. CDR3 sequence (DNA): TGTGCCAGCAGCTTGGATTTACAGGGGGCGAAGACTTTCTTT.

The chain uses TRBV10-1 and TRBJ1-5; 10 bases align to TRBD1. CDR3 length: 15 amino acids. Germline loops: CDR1 WNHNN, CDR2 SYGVQD (reference sequence). Trimming at V came to 7 bases and at J to 2 bases, leaving 5 bases not matched to a gene. Here the CDR3 DNA reads TGCGCCAGCATATCCGGACAGGGGGGCAATCAGCCCCAGCATTTT. Translating gives CASISGQGGNQPQHF.

The CDR3 sequence is CASTSGRGADTQYF. CDR3 coding DNA: TGTGCCAGCACAAGCGGGAGGGGAGCGGATACGCAGTATTTT. The chain carries TRBV6-1 and TRBJ2-3; 10 bases line up with TRBD2. CDR3 length equals 14 residues. Germline V lookup: CDR1 MNHNS, CDR2 SASEGT. V dropped 7 bases and J dropped 6; count of bases not matched to a gene: 7.

The chain employs TRBV6-1 and TRBJ2-1; possibly TRBD1 for D (7 bases). The CDR3 runs 16 residues. V lost 1 base and J 7 bases, leaving 17 bases between the germline ends. Germline CDR1 MNHNS, CDR2 SASEGT. Here the CDR3 DNA reads TGTGCCAGCAGTGAAGGGGCGACGGCAGGGGGGAATGAGCAGTTCTTC. Translating it yields CASSEGATAGGNEQFF.

This chain links TRBV21-1 with TRBJ2-2; TRBD1, the table's D call, lacks a check against the DNA. TRBV21-1 is marked as a pseudogene. The CDR3 runs 16 residues. This chain's CDR3 is CASSKAQGSHTGELFF. As DNA, the CDR3 is TGTGCCAGCAGCAAAGCTCAGGGATCGCACACCGGGGAGCTGTTTTTT.

The V and J genes are TRBV5-1 and TRBJ2-2; no clear D. Trimming pared 7 bases from V and 1 base from J, leaving 11 bases between. The CDR3 has 14 amino acids. Germline lookup yields CDR1 SGHRS and CDR2 YFSETQ. CDR3 sequence reads: CASSLDMNTGELFF. The CDR3 DNA reads TGCGCCAGCTCCTTAGACATGAACACCGGGGAGCTGTTTTTT.

V usage is TRBV11-2 and J usage is TRBJ1-2; D gene uncertain. V was trimmed by 0 bases and J by 3 bases, leaving 11 bases between them. Germline V gives CDR1 SGHAT, CDR2 FQNNGV. CDR3 size: 15 residues. The CDR3 spells CASSLDSGVYYGYTF. CDR3 nucleotide sequence: TGTGCCAGCAGCTTAGATTCCGGGGTTTACTATGGCTACACCTTC. The whole variable domain, filled in from reference TRBV11-2 and TRBJ1-2, reads EAGVAQSPRYKIIEKRQSVAFWCNPISGHATLYWYQQILGQGPKLLIQFQNNGVVDDSQLPKDRFSAERLKGVDSTLKIQPAKLEDSAVYLCASSLDSGVYYGYTFGSGTRLTVV.

The rearrangement links TRBV11-1 to TRBJ1-1; TRBD1 agrees at 8 bases. There are 14 residues in the CDR3. V lost 8 bases to trimming and J lost 4 bases; unmatched junction nucleotides: 9. Germline V gives CDR1 SGHAT, CDR2 FQDESV (reference sequence). The CDR3: CASSPDRVSTEAFF. The CDR3 DNA reads as TGTGCCAGCTCCCCGGACAGGGTGAGCACTGAAGCTTTCTTT. The full variable domain, rest sourced from reference TRBV11-1 and TRBJ1-1, is EAEVAQSPRYKITEKSQAVAFWCDPISGHATLYWYRQILGQGPELLVQFQDESVVDDSQLPKDRFSAERLKGVDSTLKIQPAELGDSAMYLCASSPDRVSTEAFFGQGTRLTVV.

This clone was seen a few times. This chain joins TRBV2 and TRBJ2-3; D remains unclear. The CDR3 is 15 amino acids. Germline V CDR1 and CDR2: SNHLY, FYNNEI. Trimming removed 6 bases at V and 3 bases at J, with 16 bases between. CDR3 protein: CASRVGTGGTDTQYF. DNA for the CDR3: TGTGCCAGCAGAGTTGGAACGGGTGGGACAGATACGCAGTATTTT. The full variable domain, its missing parts supplied by reference TRBV2 and TRBJ2-3, is EPEVTQTPSHQVTQMGQEVILRCVPISNHLYFYWYRQILGQKVEFLVSFYNNEISEKSEIFDDQFSVERPDGSNFTLKIRSTKLEDSAMYFCASRVGTGGTDTQYFGPGTRLTVL.

V is TRBV29-1 and J is TRBJ1-2; TRBD1 matches 7 bases. CDR1 and CDR2 from the germline V gene are SQVTM and ANQGSEA. The CDR3 sequence is 13 residues long. J was trimmed by 8 bases and V by 0 bases; bases with no gene match: 6. The CDR3 is CSVEDHRGEGYTF. CDR3 bases: TGCAGCGTTGAAGACCACAGGGGAGAAGGCTACACCTTC.

The gene calls are TRBV29-1 and TRBJ2-5, with a possible D match to TRBD2 (5 bases). V was clipped by 4 bases and J by 11 bases, with 20 bases between them. The CDR3 runs 13 residues. From germline, CDR1 is SQVTM and CDR2 ANQGSEA. The chain's CDR3 is CSVVSGRTLEQYF. The CDR3 nucleotides read TGCAGCGTTGTATCGGGCAGGACTTTGGAGCAGTACTTC.

J is TRBJ2-7 and V is TRBV10-3; D may be TRBD1 (6 bases). The germline V gene encodes CDR1 ENHRY and CDR2 SYGVKD. The CDR3 has 17 amino acids. V shed 2 bases and J shed 2 bases, with 19 bases lying between them. The CDR3 DNA follows: TGTGCCATCAGTGAGCCTGGGAAGTCGACAGGCACCTACGAGCAGTACTTC. Its protein product is CAISEPGKSTGTYEQYF.

The chain joins TRBV18 to TRBJ1-2; D might be TRBD1 (6 bases). This CDR3 has 13 residues. V gave up 2 bases and J gave up 6 bases, with 10 bases separating them. Germline CDR1 reads KGHSH; CDR2 reads LQKENI. As DNA, the CDR3 is TGTGCCAGCTCACCATCAGGGGCGGATGGCTACACCTTC. Residues: CASSPSGADGYTF.

The V call is TRBV5-1, the J call TRBJ1-1; 7 nucleotides line up with TRBD1. V was pared by 0 bases and J by 2 bases, with 7 bases of the junction left unmatched. This CDR3 is 16 amino acids long. Germline V gene lookup returns CDR1 SGHRS and CDR2 YFSETQ. CDR3 nucleotides: TGCGCCAGCAGCTTGGCCGAGAGGGGGCTTAACACTGAAGCTTTCTTT. Amino acids: CASSLAERGLNTEAFF.

Only a few counts were recorded for this clone. CDR3 bases: TGTGCCTGGAGTGTTGCGGACAGCGCGCCCCAGCATTTT. Translated: CAWSVADSAPQHF. The rearrangement joins TRBV30 to TRBJ1-5; D is possibly TRBD1 (6 bases). Germline lookup yields CDR1 GTSNPN and CDR2 SVGIG (reference sequence). V lost 0 bases and J 9 bases, leaving 12 bases between the germline ends. This CDR3 comprises 13 residues.

Within the sample, this clone is medium-sized. The chain has TRBV5-1 and TRBJ1-4, with 8 positions matching TRBD1. Germline V gene lookup returns CDR1 SGHRS and CDR2 YFSETQ. The CDR3 spans 17 residues. Trimming at V came to 4 bases and at J to 1 base, leaving 9 bases not matched to a gene. The CDR3 DNA reads TGCGCCAGCAGCATACTACCGACAGGGGTAACTAATGAAAAACTGTTTTTT. Its protein is CASSILPTGVTNEKLFF.